This passage covers 16 T cell receptor beta chains from one sample sequenced in a study of a mutant IDH1 vaccine in newly diagnosed glioma (dated by TCRdb to the early 2020s). Their specific antigens are unknown. Explained via the paper, the time point label denotes: week 11, during vaccination. Every vaccine dose consisted of 300 ug of a 20-mer mutant IDH1 peptide in Montanide, administered subcutaneously together with topical imiquimod. The library was generated by the immunoSEQ multiplex PCR assay. The immuneACCESS repertoire file appears here via TCRdb, limited to in-frame rearrangements. These files lack a portion of the clones; in checked studies, under half of the deficit traces to unresolved V genes, and the cause of the others is not known. This sample comprises 110,000 or so clones, around 90% of them detected only once. Roughly 0.65% of the sample is taken by the ten largest. Here the sequenced sample was PBMCs, taken from a glioma patient whose treatment included an IDH1 peptide vaccine. The receptors here all came from a woman in her 50s with glioma.

This clone has just a few counts. The chain uses TRBV5-1 and TRBJ1-4; a weak D match, TRBD1 (5 bases). Germline assignment: CDR1 SGHRS and CDR2 YFSETQ. Deletions cut 1 base from V and 3 bases from J, with 7 bases between. This CDR3 is 14 amino acids long. CDR3 sequence (DNA): TGCGCCAGCAGCTTGCCAGGGCCTAATGAAAAACTGTTTTTT. This gives the protein CASSLPGPNEKLFF.

V gene TRBV10-2 combines with J gene TRBJ1-2, with D perhaps matching TRBD1 (6 bases). Trimming pared 0 bases from V and 4 bases from J, leaving 12 bases between. The CDR3 is 15 amino acids. In germline, CDR1 is WSHSY, CDR2 SAAADI. This CDR3 reads CASSESGASLYGYTF. For the CDR3, the DNA is TGCGCCAGCAGTGAGTCGGGGGCTTCCCTCTATGGCTACACCTTC.

This chain connects TRBV9 to TRBJ2-1; 14 bases fit TRBD2. Germline loops: CDR1 SGDLS, CDR2 YYNGEE. Trimming cost V 8 bases and J 8 bases; bases outside gene matches: 9. There are 15 residues in the CDR3. The DNA for the CDR3 is TGTGCCAGTAGCTCCGGGACTAGCGGGAGCTATGAGCAGTTCTTC. Its translation is CASSSGTSGSYEQFF.

The chain couples TRBV11-2 to TRBJ1-1; 7 positions agree with TRBD1. The CDR3 loop spans 16 amino acids. Germline CDR1 reads SGHAT; CDR2 reads FQNNGV. The junction had 6 bases not matched to a gene; V was cut back by 2 bases and J by 0 bases. The CDR3 here is CASSLTVGQVNTEAFF. CDR3 sequence (DNA): TGTGCCAGCAGCTTAACGGTCGGACAGGTGAACACTGAAGCTTTCTTT.

V and J are TRBV6-1 and TRBJ1-2; tentative D call: TRBD1 (6 bases). The CDR3 is 14 residues long. V shed 1 base and J shed 3 bases, with 9 bases lying between them. Germline CDR1 is MNHNS and CDR2 is SASEGT. The CDR3, as DNA: TGTGCCAGCAGTGAAGGGGGGGGCTACTATGGCTACACCTTC. Translation gives CASSEGGGYYGYTF.

The V gene is TRBV18, the J gene TRBJ2-7, with a weak D call TRBD1 (6 bases). The CDR3 sequence is 13 residues long. V lost 5 bases and J 4 bases, leaving 12 bases between the germline ends. CDR1 and CDR2 from the germline V gene are KGHSH and LQKENI. CDR3 sequence reads: CASSSGQLYEQYF. The CDR3, as DNA: TGTGCCAGCTCATCGGGACAACTTTACGAGCAGTACTTC. The whole variable domain, remainder taken from reference TRBV18 and TRBJ2-7, is NAGVMQNPRHLVRRRGQEARLRCSPMKGHSHVYWYRQLPEEGLKFMVYLQKENIIDESGMPKERFSAEFPKEGPSILRIQQVVRGDSAAYFCASSSGQLYEQYFGPGTRLTVT.

The gene calls are TRBV7-8 and TRBJ1-3, with D unclear. Trimming left V 5 bases short and J 0 bases short, with 11 bases between. Germline CDR1 is SGHVS and CDR2 is FQNEAQ. The CDR3 runs 15 residues. CDR3 amino acids: CASSRRSYSGNTIYF. CDR3 bases: TGTGCCAGCAGCCGCCGCAGCTACTCTGGAAACACCATATATTTT.

The V call is TRBV10-2, the J call TRBJ2-7, with no clear D. Looked up from germline, CDR1 is WSHSY and CDR2 is SAAADI. Trimming pared 8 bases from V and 6 bases from J, leaving 17 bases between. The CDR3 contains 13 residues. CDR3 sequence reads: CASRTASGGEQYF. The DNA for the CDR3 is TGCGCCAGCCGCACAGCCTCTGGCGGCGAGCAGTACTTC.

This clone was picked up one time. The chain is built from TRBV4-1 and TRBJ2-3; no reliable D call. Germline loops: CDR1 MGHRA, CDR2 YSYEKL. Between the trimmed V and J ends, which lost 5 bases and 6 bases, there was a span of 9 bases. This CDR3 comprises 12 residues. This CDR3 reads CASSSEMDTQYF. In nucleotides, the CDR3 is TGCGCCAGCAGCTCCGAAATGGATACGCAGTATTTT.

The chain has TRBV27 and TRBJ1-1; TRBD1 agrees at 8 bases. Germline CDR1 is MNHEY and CDR2 is SMNVEV (reference sequence). V was pared by 7 bases and J by 3 bases, with 7 bases of the junction left unmatched. This CDR3 has 14 residues. In DNA, the CDR3 is TGTGCCAGCATCTCAGGGGGCGCGGACACTGAAGCTTTCTTT. This translates into CASISGGADTEAFF.

The chain is built from TRBV28 and TRBJ2-7; D call uncertain. This CDR3 contains 13 residues. Germline lookup yields CDR1 MDHEN and CDR2 SYDVKM. Deletions cut 1 base from V and 7 bases from J, with 11 bases between. In DNA, the CDR3 is TGTGCCAGCAGTTTATTGGGGATCAGGGAGCAGTACTTC. This encodes CASSLLGIREQYF.

The rearrangement uses TRBV9 and TRBJ1-2; D remains unclear. CDR3 length: 12 amino acids. Trimming removed 5 bases at V and 3 bases at J, with 8 bases between. Germline CDR1 and CDR2: SGDLS and YYNGEE. CDR3 sequence (DNA): TGTGCCAGCAGTGGACGGGACTATGGCTACACCTTC. Translating it yields CASSGRDYGYTF.

The chain uses TRBV9 and TRBJ1-4; TRBD1 is a possible D gene (5 bases). The V end was cut by 5 bases, the J end by 8 bases, with 16 bases between. Germline V gene lookup returns CDR1 SGDLS and CDR2 YYNGEE. CDR3 length: 14 amino acids. The CDR3 loop is CASSYRDLGEKLFF. The DNA of the CDR3 is TGTGCCAGCAGTTACCGGGACCTCGGGGAAAAACTGTTTTTT.

The rearrangement uses TRBV28 and TRBJ1-1; 7 positions match TRBD1. The length of the CDR3 is 12 residues. V lost 10 bases and J lost 11; bases outside the gene matches: 13. In germline, CDR1 is MDHEN, CDR2 SYDVKM. The CDR3 DNA is TGTGCCACCACCTGGGACAGAAGGATGGCTTTCTTT. It translates to CATTWDRRMAFF.

The chain joins TRBV10-3 to TRBJ2-1; 8 nucleotides match TRBD2. The germline V gene has CDR1 ENHRY and CDR2 SYGVKD. The CDR3 runs 15 residues. The trim removed 5 bases at V and 8 bases at J, leaving 11 bases unmatched. In DNA form, the CDR3 reads TGTGCCATCAGTCCCAGAGCGGGAGCGGTGGATGAGCAGTTCTTC. This translates into CAISPRAGAVDEQFF.

J is TRBJ1-2 and V is TRBV28; 7 bases map to TRBD1. The V and J ends lost 2 bases and 1 base, in that order; junction bases with no gene match: 4. Germline CDR1 MDHEN, CDR2 SYDVKM. The CDR3 covers 15 residues. DNA for the CDR3: TGTGCCAGCAGTTTACCGACAGGGCTTAACTATGGCTACACCTTC. This gives the protein CASSLPTGLNYGYTF.